This section outlines one T cell receptor beta chain sequence together with its context. The table lists this clonotype with many counts. Its antigen is currently not known. No per-base quality is available; no much larger clone lies one base away. The sample belongs to a study of identical twins (TCRdb year 2016). General notes on the study: The study deep-sequenced TCR alpha and beta repertoires from monozygotic twins, unrelated adults of various ages and cord blood to test whether fetal clonotypes persist. To rule out contamination, replicate twin experiments were performed at different times with different library preparation protocols.

The paper's findings and limits, for the study overall: Zero-insertion analyses could be partly confounded by invariant T cells such as MAIT and iNKT, although diverse VJ usage argued against such confounding for most clonotypes. Out-of-frame TCR alpha sharing in monozygotic twins was systematically underestimated by recombination models, whereas sharing between unrelated individuals was in agreement with the recombination models. Abundant cord blood beta clonotypes had fewer insertions, young adult naive repertoires showed a similar but weaker trend, and memory repertoires showed no such trend. A weaker excess of twin sharing was found in beta out-of-frame sequences because the signal-to-noise ratio was lowered by fewer shared sequences. Out-of-frame TCR alpha sequences shared between twins showed an excess of low generation-probability sequences compared with coincidental sharing between unrelated individuals. Conclusions relied on cross-sectional statistical analysis, since the same donors could not be followed over many years.

All donors were healthy Caucasians. The twin cohort comprised three pairs of female monozygotic twins, all aged roughly 18 to 30 years. Positive isolation kits from Invitrogen were used to isolate the CD4+ and CD8+ T cell populations. Measured from the cysteine to the phenylalanine, the CDR3 is 13 residues long. Just the 39-base CDR3 DNA is kept, in frame starting at base 1. CDR1 and CDR2 are drawn from the germline V gene (reference sequence): DFQATT, SNEGSKA. V and J are trimmed by 6 bases and 8 bases, and the gene matches miss 4 bases of the junction. Libraries were made using 5' RACE. This sample was sequenced with an Illumina HiSeq 2000. Template switching added a universal primer binding site, and the final cDNA carried a unique molecular identifier that allowed TCR cDNA molecules to be counted accurately. First-strand cDNA for TCR alpha and beta chains was synthesized from specific primers in the conserved constant-segment region. Each cDNA library was double barcoded, with a SMART-Mk sample barcode plus Illumina barcodes, to control for contamination. TruSeq adapter sequences, together with Illumina sample barcodes, were added in two successive PCR steps. The TCR alpha and beta cDNA libraries were sequenced on the Illumina HiSeq platform using custom primers. The study's own analysis went as follows. MiGEC was used to process raw reads and extract unique molecular identifiers, and MiXCR was used to find CDR3 positions. Recombination models were inferred per individual with the repgenHMM and IGoR tools using an EM algorithm. The analysis of shared clonotypes was done with the tcR package in R, with sharing normalized by the product of cloneset sizes. To study raw recombination free of thymic and clonal selection effects, out-of-frame nonproductive sequences were analyzed. The raw public reads went through TCRdb reprocessing: fastp at Q25, MiXCR clone calling, in-frame beta chains kept. Each CDR3 protein gets just one entry, which takes the most common genes and DNA from the rows behind it. The V and J calls come from TCRdb's annotation, not from the publication. This sample has 400,000 to 550,000 distinct CDR3 sequences in its table, and approximately 22% of those were observed once. About 0.93% of the sample is held by the ten biggest clonotypes.

The data also belong to a second study, concerning T cells expressing NK-cell markers. The second study also describes: In sorted CD3+CD56+NKG2C+, CD3+CD56+NKG2C- and CD3+CD56-NKG2C+ T-cell subsets from about 8 donors, TCR beta-chain repertoires were profiled. Among the eight sequenced donors, seven were HCMV-seropositive and one was HCMV-seronegative. To restrict sorting to alphabetaTCR-expressing T cells, an anti-gammadeltaTCR antibody was added in several experiments. In roughly 6 donors, the dominant CD3+CD56+NKG2C+ clonotypes were among the top 10 CD8+ clonotypes and accounted for about 1.0-8% of CD8+ T cells. Those dominant clonotypes were again the most abundant among CD3+CD56-NKG2C+ cells in several donors, at roughly 25-65%. It remained unclear whether the expanded NKG2C-expressing T cell clones were specific for HCMV antigens. All eight donors whose samples were sequenced were randomly selected healthy volunteers, three of them men and five women. To determine HCMV serostatus, a commercial ELISA kit was used to detect HCMV-specific IgG in serum. MIGEC was used to demultiplex reads and group the reads by UMI, and MiTCR was used to assemble and quantify clonotypes. To remove erroneous sequences, TCR cDNA sequences were retained only when supported by two or more reads. Downstream repertoire analysis used the tcR package, and clonotypes were matched across fractions by CDR3 nucleotide sequence plus V segment. VDJmatch was used to annotate antigen specificity against VDJdb, with one amino acid substitution in CDR3 permitted.

Sequenced sample: CD4+ T cells sorted from blood. The V and J genes are TRBV20-1 and TRBJ2-1, with 13 bases aligning to TRBD2. The source of this sequence is a woman aged 18-29 years in good health. This receptor has the CDR3 CSATSGGGHEQFF. Read as DNA, the sequence is TGCAGTGCAACTAGCGGGGGGGGGCATGAGCAGTTCTTC.